This T cell receptor (beta chain) was recorded in a study of T cells in Graves' hyperthyroidism and ophthalmopathy. This clonotype was counted many times. No antigen is known for it. TCR beta CDR3 regions were amplified from RNA transcripts. Using the HTBI primer set, a first-round RT-PCR was run on the TCR CDR3. MiXCR, run by TCRdb on the multiplex PCR reads, gives a single entry per CDR3 protein. The table has about 520,000 distinct CDR3 sequences, about 20% seen once. Study results and caveats: Before onset, ophthalmopathy was predicted by the model a median around 6 months earlier.

Used for diagnoses were clinical symptoms, serum thyroxine and TRAb, thyroid ultrasound and orbital computed tomography. Cells are PBMCs isolated from 10 ml of fresh blood. Germline values: CDR1 SNHLY, CDR2 FYNNEI. Trimming took 5 bases from V and 5 from J; bases not matched to a gene: 6. The CDR3 has 13 amino acids. Material for sequencing was blood. The chain carries TRBV2 and TRBJ2-7; 7 bases line up with TRBD1. This sequence was found in a young man with Graves' hyperthyroidism. The DNA for the CDR3 is TGTGCCAGCAGTCCCGACAGGGATAACGAGCAGTACTTC. Its protein product is CASSPDRDNEQYF.